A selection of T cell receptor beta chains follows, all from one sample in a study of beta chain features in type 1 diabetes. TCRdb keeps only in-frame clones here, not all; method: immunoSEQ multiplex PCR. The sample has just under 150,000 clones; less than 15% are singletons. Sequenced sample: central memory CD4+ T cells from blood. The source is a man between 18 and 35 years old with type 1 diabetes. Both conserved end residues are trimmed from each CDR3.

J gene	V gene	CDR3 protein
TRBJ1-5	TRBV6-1	ASSRTGIGNQPQH
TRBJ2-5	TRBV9	ASSVGSFQETQY
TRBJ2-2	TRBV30	AWRGLAGTGELF
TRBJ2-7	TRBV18	ASSLRDTYEQY
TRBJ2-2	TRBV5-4	ASTELVSGELF
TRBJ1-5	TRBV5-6	ASSLAAGSNQPQH
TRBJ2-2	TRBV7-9	ASSPRTGGPNTGELF
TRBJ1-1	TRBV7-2	ASSRGQNTEAF
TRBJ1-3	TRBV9	ASADVGGNTIY
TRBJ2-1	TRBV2	ASIGDYSSYNEQF
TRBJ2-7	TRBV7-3	ASSLPGQGKSEQY
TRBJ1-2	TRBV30	AWSSGTNYGYT
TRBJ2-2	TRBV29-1	SYLGDRAVGGELF
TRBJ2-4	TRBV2	ASSEDRGSKNIQY
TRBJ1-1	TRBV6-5	ASSRHNTEAF
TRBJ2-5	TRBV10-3	AISSRQETQY
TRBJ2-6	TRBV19	ASDRTHSGANVLT
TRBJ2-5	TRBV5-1	ASSLGDSRATQY
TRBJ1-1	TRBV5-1	ASSVDQGNTEAF
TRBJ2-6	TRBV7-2	ASSSGTGLSGANVLT
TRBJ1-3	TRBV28	ASSLRVRAANSGNTIY
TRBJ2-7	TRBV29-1	SVETGGPYEQY
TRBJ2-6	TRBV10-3	AITEGPAGANVLT
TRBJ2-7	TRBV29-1	SVDSTSGVSYEQY
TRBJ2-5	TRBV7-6	ASSLGSGGAIETQY
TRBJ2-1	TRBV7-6	ASSRTSGEYHEQF
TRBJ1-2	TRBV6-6	ASSLTPVSSAYGYT
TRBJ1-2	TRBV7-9	ASSLEIGYT
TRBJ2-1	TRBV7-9	ASSLARGGSSYNEQF
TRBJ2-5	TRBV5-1	ASSLDGRPQETQY
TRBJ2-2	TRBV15	ATSRAPTETNTGELF
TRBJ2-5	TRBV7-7	ASSPEGGFQETQY
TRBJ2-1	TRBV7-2	ASSPVINEQF
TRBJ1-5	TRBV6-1	ASRKQGESNQPQH
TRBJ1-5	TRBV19	ASSGGVGNQPQH
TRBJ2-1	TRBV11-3	ASSLSGGNYNEQF
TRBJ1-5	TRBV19	ASSPRHSNQPQH
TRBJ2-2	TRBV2	ASSGRTGSGELF
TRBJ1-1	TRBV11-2	ASSLSGGIREAF
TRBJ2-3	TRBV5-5	ASSLTYMGDTQY
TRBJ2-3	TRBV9	ASSVAGKDTQY
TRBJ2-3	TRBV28	ASGPGTGSADTQY
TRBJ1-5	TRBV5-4	ASSRDGVGKQPQH
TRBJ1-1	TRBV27	ASRGFQGGDTEAF
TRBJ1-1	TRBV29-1	SVENHSNTEAF
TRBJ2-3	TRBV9	ASRQDRTDTQY
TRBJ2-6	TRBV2	ASSPGQASSGANVLT
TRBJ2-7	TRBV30	AWSVGQGAWYEQY
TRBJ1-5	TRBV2	ASSEESYQPQH
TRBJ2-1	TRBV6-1	ASSPGTGVNEQF
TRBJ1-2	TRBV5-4	ASSSAQATNYGYT
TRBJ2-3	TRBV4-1	ASSHAAAGWQDTQY
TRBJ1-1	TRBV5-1	ASSLDGVMNTEAF
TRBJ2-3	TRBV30	AWSRTSGADTQY
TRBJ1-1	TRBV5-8	ASSRTLSGARTEAF